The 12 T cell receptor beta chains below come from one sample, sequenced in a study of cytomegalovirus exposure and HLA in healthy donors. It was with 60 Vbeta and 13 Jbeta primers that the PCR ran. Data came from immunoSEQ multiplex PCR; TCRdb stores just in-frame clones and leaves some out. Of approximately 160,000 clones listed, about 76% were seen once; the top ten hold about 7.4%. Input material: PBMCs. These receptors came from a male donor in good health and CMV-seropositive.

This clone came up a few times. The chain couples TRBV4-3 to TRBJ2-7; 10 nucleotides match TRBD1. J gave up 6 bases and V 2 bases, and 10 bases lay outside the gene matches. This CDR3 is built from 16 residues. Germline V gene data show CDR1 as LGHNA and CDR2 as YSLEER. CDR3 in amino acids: CASSQYRDRGDREQYF. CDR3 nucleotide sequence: TGCGCCAGCAGCCAATACCGGGACAGGGGCGACCGCGAGCAGTACTTC.

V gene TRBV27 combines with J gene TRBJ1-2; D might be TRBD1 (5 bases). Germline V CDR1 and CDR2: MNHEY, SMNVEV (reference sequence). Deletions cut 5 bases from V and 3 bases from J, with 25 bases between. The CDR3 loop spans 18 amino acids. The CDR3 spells CASSVGWGGLVGDYGYTF. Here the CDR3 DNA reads TGTGCCAGCAGTGTCGGATGGGGTGGGCTCGTAGGGGACTATGGCTACACCTTC.

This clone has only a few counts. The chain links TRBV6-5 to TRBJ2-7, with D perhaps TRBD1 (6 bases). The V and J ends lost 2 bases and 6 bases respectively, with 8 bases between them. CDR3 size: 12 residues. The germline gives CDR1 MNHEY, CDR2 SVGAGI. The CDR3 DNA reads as TGTGCCAGCAGTTACGGACAGACCGAGCAGTACTTC. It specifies CASSYGQTEQYF.

For the CDR3, the DNA is TGTGCCAGCACCGCAATGCTAAGACAGGAAGGTCAAGAGACCCAGTACTTC. The encoded protein is CASTAMLRQEGQETQYF. The rearrangement joins TRBV18 to TRBJ2-5, with D possibly TRBD1 on 6 matching bases. Per germline, CDR1 KGHSH and CDR2 LQKENI. CDR3 length: 17 amino acids. V lost 8 bases to trimming and J lost 2 bases, with 24 bases between them.

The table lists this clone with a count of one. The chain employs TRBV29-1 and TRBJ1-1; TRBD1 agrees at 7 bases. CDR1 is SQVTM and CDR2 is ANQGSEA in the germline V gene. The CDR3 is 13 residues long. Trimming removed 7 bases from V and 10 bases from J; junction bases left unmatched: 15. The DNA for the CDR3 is TGCAGCGCTGACCGACAGGGAAGGTCGGGAGCTTTCTTT. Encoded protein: CSADRQGRSGAFF.

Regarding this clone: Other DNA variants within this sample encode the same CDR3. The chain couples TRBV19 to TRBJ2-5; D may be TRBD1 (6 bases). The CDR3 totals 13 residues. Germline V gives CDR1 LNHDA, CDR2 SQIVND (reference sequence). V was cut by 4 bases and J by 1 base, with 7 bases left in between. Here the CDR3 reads CASSRGLQETQYF. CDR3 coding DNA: TGTGCCAGTAGTAGGGGGCTCCAAGAGACCCAGTACTTC.

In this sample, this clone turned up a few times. CDR3 region: CASSGTSGGQDEQFF. CDR3 DNA: TGTGCCAGCAGTGGGACTAGCGGGGGGCAAGATGAGCAGTTCTTC. The J gene is TRBJ2-1, the V gene TRBV6-4; 14 bases fit TRBD2. The V gene's germline CDR1 is MRHNA and CDR2 SNTAGT. This CDR3 has 15 residues. Trimming cost V 4 bases and J 8 bases; bases outside gene matches: 4.

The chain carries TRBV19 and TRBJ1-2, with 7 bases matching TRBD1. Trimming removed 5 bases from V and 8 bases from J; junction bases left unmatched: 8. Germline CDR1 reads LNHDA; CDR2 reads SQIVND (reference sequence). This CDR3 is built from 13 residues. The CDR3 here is CASSLPRTGGYTF. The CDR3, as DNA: TGTGCCAGTAGTCTCCCCCGGACAGGCGGCTACACCTTC. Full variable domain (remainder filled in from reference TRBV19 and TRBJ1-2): DGGITQSPKYLFRKEGQNVTLSCEQNLNHDAMYWYRQDPGQGLRLIYYSQIVNDFQKGDIAEGYSVSREKKESFPLTVTSAQKNPTAFYLCASSLPRTGGYTFGSGTRLTVV.

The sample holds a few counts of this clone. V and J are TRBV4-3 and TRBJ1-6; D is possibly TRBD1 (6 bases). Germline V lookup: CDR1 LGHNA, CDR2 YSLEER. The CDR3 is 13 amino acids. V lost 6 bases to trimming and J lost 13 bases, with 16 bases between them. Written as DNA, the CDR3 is TGCGCCAGCAGTCAGGGGCCGGCTCGGCCCCTCCACTTT. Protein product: CASSQGPARPLHF.

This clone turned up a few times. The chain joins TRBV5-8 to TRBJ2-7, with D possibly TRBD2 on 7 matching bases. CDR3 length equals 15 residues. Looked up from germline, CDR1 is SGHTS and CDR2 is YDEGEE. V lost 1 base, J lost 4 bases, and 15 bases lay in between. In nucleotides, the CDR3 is TGTGCCAGCAGCTTGCGGGGGGCCGGGATATACGAGCAGTACTTC. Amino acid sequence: CASSLRGAGIYEQYF.

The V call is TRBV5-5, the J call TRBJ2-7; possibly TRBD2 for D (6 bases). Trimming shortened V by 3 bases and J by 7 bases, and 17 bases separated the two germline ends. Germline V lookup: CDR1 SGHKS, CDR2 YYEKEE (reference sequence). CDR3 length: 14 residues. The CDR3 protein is CASSYEEGVGEQYF. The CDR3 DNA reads TGTGCCAGCAGCTACGAGGAGGGTGTCGGGGAGCAGTACTTC.

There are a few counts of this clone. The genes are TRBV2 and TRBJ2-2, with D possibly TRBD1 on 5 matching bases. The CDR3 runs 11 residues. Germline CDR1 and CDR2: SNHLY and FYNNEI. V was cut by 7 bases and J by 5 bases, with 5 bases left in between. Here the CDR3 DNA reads TGTGCCAGCACAGGGACCGGGGAGCTGTTTTTT. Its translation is CASTGTGELFF.